The entry below gives a single TCR beta chain sequence along with its context. The antigen is undetermined. This sample stems from a study of T-cell reconstitution after alpha-beta-depleted transplantation in children. The CDR3 runs 13 residues. V lost 8 bases and J lost 5, with 13 bases in between. Germline values: CDR1 SNHLY, CDR2 FYNNEI. Regarding the study as a whole: Where alpha-beta T cells came from about two months after transplant was reportedly several hundred expanded graft clones.

TCRbeta library construction was performed incorporating unique molecular identifiers. TCRdb reprocessed the PCR reads with MiXCR, giving one entry per CDR3 protein. Counted here are just over 950,000 distinct CDR3 sequences, about 31% occurring once; the ten biggest clones make up 28%. The input for sequencing was PBMCs, mostly from graft donor cells, taken 360 days after TCRalphabeta/CD19-depleted stem cell transplant. The receptor's source is a boy less than two years old who had a stem cell transplant for SCID, so the T cells may come from the graft donor. The chain joins TRBV2 to TRBJ2-1; D may be TRBD2 (5 bases). The CDR3 here is CASQEALNNEQFF. The CDR3 DNA is TGTGCCAGCCAGGAGGCGCTCAACAATGAGCAGTTCTTC.